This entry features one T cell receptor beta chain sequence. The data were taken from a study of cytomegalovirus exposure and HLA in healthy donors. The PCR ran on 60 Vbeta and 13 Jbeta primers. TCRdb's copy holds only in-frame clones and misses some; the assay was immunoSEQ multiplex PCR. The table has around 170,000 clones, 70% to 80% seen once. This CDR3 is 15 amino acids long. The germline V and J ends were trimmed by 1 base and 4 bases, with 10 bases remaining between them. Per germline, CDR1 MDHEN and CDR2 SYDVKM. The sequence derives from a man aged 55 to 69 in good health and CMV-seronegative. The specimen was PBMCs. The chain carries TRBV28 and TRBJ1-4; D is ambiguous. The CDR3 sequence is CASSLLAGSNEKLFF. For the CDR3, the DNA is TGTGCCAGCAGTTTATTGGCAGGAAGTAATGAAAAACTGTTTTTT. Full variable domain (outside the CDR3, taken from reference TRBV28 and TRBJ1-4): DVKVTQSSRYLVKRTGEKVFLECVQDMDHENMFWYRQDPGLGLRLIYFSYDVKMKEKGDIPEGYSVSREKKERFSLILESASTNQTSMYLCASSLLAGSNEKLFFGSGTQLSVL.